The next 6 T cell receptor beta chains were all read from a single sample in a study of T-cell reconstitution after alpha-beta-depleted transplantation in children. The library targeted TCRbeta and was prepared with unique molecular identifiers. TCRdb recomputed calls from the PCR reads with MiXCR, one row per CDR3 protein. This table holds around 370,000 distinct CDR3 sequences, approximately 10% found once. The sample was PBMCs from the stem cell graft donor, taken from the stem cell graft. The receptors originated from a human donor who donated a stem cell graft to a child with acute lymphoblastic leukemia.

This clonotype was detected a few times. The chain links TRBV12-3 or TRBV12-4 to TRBJ2-1; D gene ambiguous. V lost 3 bases and J 6 bases, leaving 12 bases between the germline ends. The CDR3 totals 14 residues. CDR3 residues: CASSFIPPGNEQFF. CDR3 DNA: TGTGCCAGCAGTTTTATACCACCCGGCAATGAGCAGTTCTTC.

This clonotype was observed a single time. The chain is built from TRBV4-3 and TRBJ2-5, with 7 bases lining up with TRBD2. V trimming: 0 bases; J trimming: 6 bases; junction bases outside the gene matches: 10. The length of the CDR3 is 16 residues. CDR1 and CDR2 (germline): LGHNA, YSLEER. CDR3 nucleotide sequence: TGCGCCAGCAGCCAAGATTATACAGCGGGAAGTAAGACCCAGTACTTC. Its translation: CASSQDYTAGSKTQYF.

This clonotype has more than one count but fewer than ten. The chain uses TRBV5-1 and TRBJ2-3, with D tentatively TRBD1 (6 bases). V lost 1 base and J 0 bases, leaving 12 bases between the germline ends. Looked up from germline, CDR1 is SGHRS and CDR2 is YFSETQ. This CDR3 spans 16 amino acids. For the CDR3, the DNA is TGCGCCAGCAGCTTGCTGGACAGCCCTAGCACAGATACGCAGTATTTT. Translating gives CASSLLDSPSTDTQYF.

V gene TRBV20-1 combines with J gene TRBJ1-1, with 8 bases identical to TRBD1. V was pared by 6 bases and J by 11 bases, with 11 bases of the junction left unmatched. The length of the CDR3 is 12 residues. Looked up from germline, CDR1 is DFQATT and CDR2 is SNEGSKA (reference sequence). Written as DNA, the CDR3 is TGCAGTGCAACCGGACAGGGAGCAGAGGCTTTCTTT. Its protein product is CSATGQGAEAFF.

This clonotype was seen a handful of times. This chain uses TRBV28 with TRBJ1-3; D uncertain. This CDR3 has 14 amino acids. Deletions cut 2 bases from V and 4 bases from J, with 9 bases between. Germline CDR1 is MDHEN and CDR2 is SYDVKM. CDR3 in DNA: TGTGCCAGCAGTTTAGGTTTTCTCGGAAACACCATATATTTT. Amino acids: CASSLGFLGNTIYF.

The chain combines TRBV28 with TRBJ1-1, with a tentative D call TRBD1 (5 bases). CDR3 length: 15 amino acids. The V gene lost 3 bases and the J gene lost 1 base, with 12 bases spanning the gap. Germline V gene lookup returns CDR1 MDHEN and CDR2 SYDVKM. The CDR3 DNA sequence: TGTGCCAGCAGTTTTCATGGGGGGAGGAACACTGAAGCTTTCTTT. Its translation is CASSFHGGRNTEAFF.